Following are 3 T cell receptor beta chains from one sample sequenced in a study of cytomegalovirus exposure and HLA in healthy donors. The PCR employed 60 Vbeta primers together with 13 Jbeta primers. Profiling relied on immunoSEQ multiplex PCR, and the TCRdb table lists in-frame clones only, not all of them. This table holds 98,000 or so clones, around three quarters found once. The sequencing sample was made of PBMCs. The receptors here all came from a human donor in good health.

This clone has just a few counts. This chain joins TRBV6-4 and TRBJ1-1; 7 bases are shared with TRBD1. The CDR3 sequence is 13 residues long. The V gene end was trimmed by 5 bases and the J gene end by 4 bases; junction bases not matched to a gene: 4. In germline, CDR1 is MRHNA, CDR2 SNTAGT. CDR3 in DNA: TGTGCCAGCAGTATCGACAGGGCCACTGAAGCTTTCTTT. It translates to CASSIDRATEAFF.

The chain is built from TRBV5-1 and TRBJ2-7; the match to TRBD1 covers 7 bases. In germline, CDR1 is SGHRS, CDR2 YFSETQ. Trimming at V came to 3 bases and at J to 1 base, leaving 7 bases not matched to a gene. This CDR3 has 15 residues. CDR3 nucleotide sequence: TGCGCCAGCAGCTCCCGACAGGGAGTATCCTACGAGCAGTACTTC. Protein: CASSSRQGVSYEQYF.

The chain joins TRBV5-4 to TRBJ2-3; maybe TRBD2 (6 bases). Germline V gives CDR1 SGHNT, CDR2 YYREEE (reference sequence). Trimming shortened V by 0 bases and J by 2 bases, and 10 bases separated the two germline ends. The CDR3 covers 15 residues. The DNA for the CDR3 is TGTGCCAGCAGCTTGGCCCGGGGGTTCACAGATACGCAGTATTTT. Translated, it gives CASSLARGFTDTQYF. Full variable domain (missing parts from reference TRBV5-4 and TRBJ2-3): ETGVTQSPTHLIKTRGQQVTLRCSSQSGHNTVSWYQQALGQGPQFIFQYYREEENGRGNFPPRFSGLQFPNYSSELNVNALELDDSALYLCASSLARGFTDTQYFGPGTRLTVL.